One sample yielded the 7 T cell receptor beta chains listed below, sequenced in a study of regulatory T cells in long-lasting Graves disease. iRepertoire HTBI primers and Arm-PCR of CDR3 regions built TCR beta libraries. MiXCR, run by TCRdb on the multiplex PCR reads, gives a single entry per CDR3 protein. The data show some 370,000 distinct CDR3 sequences, 10% to 15% seen once. Time point defined: newly diagnosed GD, antithyroid drugs for less than 3 months. Extracted PBMC RNA gave rise to the TCR library. These records were also assigned to another study, of T cells in Graves' hyperthyroidism and ophthalmopathy.

Sequenced material: peripheral blood mononuclear cells (PBMCs), taken at new diagnosis, from a patient treated with antithyroid drugs. These receptors were obtained from a woman aged 18-30 years with Graves disease.

This clonotype was recorded many times. CDR3 in amino acids: CASSEGPEGVTEAFF. CDR3 coding DNA: TGTGCCAGCAGTGAAGGCCCTGAAGGGGTGACTGAAGCTTTCTTT. The V gene is TRBV6-1, the J gene TRBJ1-1, with D possibly TRBD1 on 5 matching bases. This CDR3 has 15 residues. Trimming pared 1 base from V and 5 bases from J, leaving 14 bases between. Germline CDR1 and CDR2: MNHNS and SASEGT.

This clonotype has ten or more counts. The rearrangement joins TRBV6-5 to TRBJ1-1, with D unresolved. Germline V gene data show CDR1 as MNHEY and CDR2 as SVGAGI. Trimming took 1 base from V and 2 from J, leaving 5 bases between them. The CDR3 spans 13 residues. Here the CDR3 reads CASSYWGNTEAFF. In DNA form, the CDR3 reads TGTGCCAGCAGTTACTGGGGTAACACTGAAGCTTTCTTT.

This clonotype has only a few counts. The chain is built from TRBV7-2 and TRBJ2-5, with D uncertain. The CDR3 runs 14 residues. The V gene lost 2 bases and the J gene lost 1 base, with 8 bases spanning the gap. Looked up from germline, CDR1 is SGHTA and CDR2 is FQGNSA. This chain's CDR3 is CASSLNWVQETQYF. As DNA, the CDR3 is TGTGCCAGCAGCTTAAACTGGGTCCAAGAGACCCAGTACTTC.

The V gene is TRBV4-1, the J gene TRBJ1-1, with TRBD1 identical over 11 bases. Unmatched junction bases numbered 8, after V lost 4 bases and J lost 4 bases. The CDR3 sequence is 16 residues long. CDR1 MGHRA and CDR2 YSYEKL come from the germline V gene. The CDR3 DNA sequence: TGCGCCAGCAGCCGCCGGGGAGGGACAGGGGGCACTGAAGCTTTCTTT. Translating it yields CASSRRGGTGGTEAFF.

In this sample, this clonotype turned up many times. The chain has TRBV7-2 and TRBJ1-5; D possibly corresponds to TRBD1 (5 bases). From germline, CDR1 is SGHTA and CDR2 FQGNSA. The CDR3 consists of 14 residues. V lost 0 bases to trimming and J lost 7 bases, with 10 bases between them. This CDR3 is CASSLALGGQPQHF. The CDR3, as DNA: TGTGCCAGCAGCTTAGCGCTGGGGGGGCAGCCCCAGCATTTT.

This clonotype was seen many times. The chain recombines TRBV2 with TRBJ1-1; a possible D gene is TRBD1 (6 bases). Germline loops: CDR1 SNHLY, CDR2 FYNNEI. Trimming stripped 1 base from V and 10 bases from J, with 10 bases between. CDR3 length: 12 amino acids. The CDR3 loop reads CASSEDREGAFF. CDR3 sequence (DNA): TGTGCCAGCAGTGAAGACAGGGAGGGAGCTTTCTTT.

The CDR3 loop reads CASSIFGGLGNTGELFF. CDR3 sequence (DNA): TGTGCCAGTAGTATCTTTGGCGGACTAGGGAACACCGGGGAGCTGTTTTTT. This chain connects TRBV19 to TRBJ2-2, with 7 bases that match TRBD2. The V segment lost 3 bases and the J segment 1 base; nucleotides outside the gene matches: 8. CDR3 size: 17 residues. Looked up from germline, CDR1 is LNHDA and CDR2 is SQIVND (reference sequence). Combining the CDR3 with reference TRBV19 and TRBJ2-2 gives the whole variable domain DGGITQSPKYLFRKEGQNVTLSCEQNLNHDAMYWYRQDPGQGLRLIYYSQIVNDFQKGDIAEGYSVSREKKESFPLTVTSAQKNPTAFYLCASSIFGGLGNTGELFFGEGSRLTVL.